This T cell receptor beta chain is drawn from a study of beta chain features in type 1 diabetes. The entirety of the isolated RNA underwent reverse transcription, so expressed TCRB transcripts were sequenced. The study sequenced naive, central memory and regulatory T cell samples to an average of roughly 3.4 million reads. The method was immunoSEQ multiplex PCR; TCRdb's version includes in-frame clones alone and lacks a portion of them. The data contain hundreds of thousands of clones, over 25% of them singletons. Whole-study results and caveats: A potential influence of HLA type upon TCRB rearrangement remained unresolved herein. Because the template was cDNA, high-expressing cells might be over-represented.

The CDR3 contains 15 residues. CDR1 is SGHRS, CDR2 YFSETQ, per germline. V lost 4 bases to trimming and J lost 2 bases; unmatched junction nucleotides: 6. Remarks on this clone: Its target is unknown.

The receptor was derived from a man aged 18 to 29 in good health. The V call is TRBV5-1, the J call TRBJ2-3; 8 bases line up with TRBD1. The sequenced sample was naive CD4+ T cells from blood. CDR3 loop: CASSNRDRNTDTQYF. The CDR3 nucleotides read TGCGCCAGCAGCAACCGGGACAGGAACACAGATACGCAGTATTTT.